The 11 T cell receptor beta chains listed next were all sequenced from one sample in a study of T cell clonality in common variable immunodeficiency. Sequencing used immunoSEQ multiplex PCR; TCRdb keeps in-frame clones, though not all of them. The sample yields 40,000 to 45,000 clones, without any singletons. The sequencing input was peripheral blood mononuclear cells. The receptors here all came from a person aged 18 to 75 in good health.

There are many counts of this clone. The DNA ends 3 residues before the CDR3 does, and the rest of the CDR3 is filled in from the germline J gene. The V call is TRBV5-1, the J call TRBJ1-2, with TRBD1 matching over 10 bases. The junction had 7 bases not matched to a gene; V was cut back by 4 bases and J by 4 bases. The CDR3 spans 15 residues. Germline V lookup: CDR1 SGHRS, CDR2 YFSETQ. The CDR3 here is CASSVRQGASYGYTF. The DNA read from the CDR3 is TGCGCCAGCAGCGTAAGACAGGGGGCGAGCTATGGC.

This clone was found many times. From the germline J gene comes the end of the CDR3, since the read stops 3 residues before it. V usage is TRBV7-9 and J usage is TRBJ2-7; D not resolved. Germline V CDR1 and CDR2: SEHNR, FQNEAQ (reference sequence). The V end lost 1 base, the J end lost 5 bases, and 12 bases lay between the germline ends. The CDR3 is 14 amino acids. The CDR3 DNA, read in part, is TGTGCCAGCAGCTTAGGAGGAATAGCCCACGAG. Its translation: CASSLGGIAHE. The complete CDR3 reads CASSLGGIAHEQYF. The full variable domain, in which reference TRBV7-9 and TRBJ2-7 provide the parts outside the CDR3, is DTGVSQNPRHKITKRGQNVTFRCDPISEHNRLYWYRQTLGQGPEFLTYFQNEAQLEKSRLLSDRFSAERPKGSFSTLEIQRTEQGDSAMYLCASSLGGIAHEQYFGPGTRLTVT.

A word on this clone: The observed sequence ends 3 residues before the CDR3 terminus, with the missing tail filled in from the germline J gene. The rearrangement uses TRBV6-2 or TRBV6-3 and TRBJ1-2, with 8 bases fitting TRBD1. There are 13 residues in the CDR3. CDR1 MNHEY and CDR2 SVGEGT come from the germline V gene. The CDR3 DNA, read in part, is TGTGCCAGCAGTTGGACAGGGAACAATGAC. It encodes CASSWTGNND. The entire CDR3 reads CASSWTGNNDYTF.

This clone has a count of ten or more. The read ends 3 residues shy of where the CDR3 ends; the end is completed using the germline J gene. The rearrangement joins TRBV30 to TRBJ1-1; 7 positions match TRBD1. Per the germline V gene, CDR1 is GTSNPN and CDR2 is SVGIG (reference sequence). The CDR3 has 13 residues. The V gene end was trimmed by 3 bases and the J gene end by 5 bases; junction bases not matched to a gene: 6. The part of the CDR3 DNA that was read is TGTGCCTGGAGCCACAGGGGAGCGACTGAA. Its protein is CAWSHRGATE. The entire CDR3 is CAWSHRGATEAFF.

This clone was detected many times. The CDR3 end falls 3 residues outside the read, so it is completed with the germline J gene. This chain connects TRBV29-1 to TRBJ2-3; 8 bases fit TRBD1. Germline lookup yields CDR1 SQVTM and CDR2 ANQGSEA. The CDR3 runs to 14 residues. The V segment lost 6 bases and the J segment 2 bases; nucleotides outside the gene matches: 7. Incomplete CDR3 DNA: TGCAGCGTGTCTCAGGGGGCTAACACAGATACG. Translated, it gives CSVSQGANTDT. The entire CDR3 protein reads CSVSQGANTDTQYF.

This clone has at least ten counts. The DNA ends 3 residues before the CDR3 does, and the rest of the CDR3 is filled in from the germline J gene. The V gene is TRBV7-3, the J gene TRBJ2-1; TRBD2 matches at 9 bases. This CDR3 is built from 15 residues. V shed 2 bases and J 7 bases; nucleotides not matched to a gene: 6. Germline CDR1 is SGHTA and CDR2 is FQGTGA. CDR3 region: CASSLAGGSGNEQFF. CDR3 DNA, as far as it was read: TGTGCCAGCAGCTTAGCGGGAGGGTCTGGTAATGAG.

This clone was observed a few times. The sequenced fragment ends 3 residues before the CDR3 boundary, so the rest is inferred from the germline J gene. This rearrangement joins TRBV19 to TRBJ2-2; 9 bases are a match to TRBD2. Germline lookup yields CDR1 LNHDA and CDR2 SQIVND (reference sequence). V dropped 7 bases and J dropped 5; count of bases not matched to a gene: 8. The CDR3 is 15 amino acids. The chain's CDR3 is CASKEAGGGTGELFF. The part of the CDR3 DNA that was read is TGTGCCAGTAAGGAAGCGGGAGGAGGTACCGGGGAG.

This clone has a count of ten or more. The read ends 3 residues early relative to the CDR3; the germline J gene fills the gap. The gene calls are TRBV5-4 and TRBJ1-1; the D gene is possibly TRBD1 (5 bases). V lost 6 bases to trimming and J lost 0 bases, with 12 bases between them. The CDR3 extends over 14 amino acids. CDR1 and CDR2 (germline): SGHNT, YYREEE (reference sequence). The sequenced part of the CDR3 DNA is TGTGCCAGCACCCGGGGGGAAATGAACACTGAA. This codes for CASTRGEMNTE. The whole CDR3 region reads CASTRGEMNTEAFF.

At least ten counts were recorded for this clone. The read is 3 residues too short to cover the CDR3 end, so that end is filled in from the germline J gene. The chain links TRBV7-2 to TRBJ2-1; 8 nucleotides line up with TRBD1. Losses at the gene ends were 6 bases for V and 3 bases for J; bases not matched to a gene: 7. Germline CDR1 and CDR2: SGHTA and FQGNSA. The CDR3 is made up of 15 amino acids. Incomplete CDR3 DNA: TGTGCCAGCAGTCCCGACAGGGGCCTCTACAATGAG. Translated, it gives CASSPDRGLYNE. The full-length CDR3 reads as CASSPDRGLYNEQFF.

This clone was found many times. The read falls 3 residues short of the CDR3 end, and the missing part is taken from the germline J gene. The chain recombines TRBV30 with TRBJ2-7, with 10 bases aligning to TRBD2. The CDR3 consists of 14 residues. Looked up from germline, CDR1 is GTSNPN and CDR2 is SVGIG (reference sequence). The V segment lost 0 bases and the J segment 4 bases; nucleotides outside the gene matches: 3. The CDR3 sequence: CAWSVLAGHYEQYF. Partial CDR3 DNA: TGTGCCTGGAGTGTACTAGCGGGACATTACGAG.

The sample holds many counts of this clone. The read gets to within 3 residues of the CDR3 end, and the germline J gene fills in the rest. The genes are TRBV5-1 and TRBJ1-6, with D possibly being TRBD1 (6 bases). This CDR3 comprises 14 residues. The V gene lost 0 bases and the J gene lost 9 bases, with 10 bases spanning the gap. Germline values: CDR1 SGHRS, CDR2 YFSETQ. CDR3 in amino acids: CASSLGGQSSPLHF. The part of the CDR3 DNA that was read is TGCGCCAGCAGCTTGGGTGGACAGTCTTCACCC.